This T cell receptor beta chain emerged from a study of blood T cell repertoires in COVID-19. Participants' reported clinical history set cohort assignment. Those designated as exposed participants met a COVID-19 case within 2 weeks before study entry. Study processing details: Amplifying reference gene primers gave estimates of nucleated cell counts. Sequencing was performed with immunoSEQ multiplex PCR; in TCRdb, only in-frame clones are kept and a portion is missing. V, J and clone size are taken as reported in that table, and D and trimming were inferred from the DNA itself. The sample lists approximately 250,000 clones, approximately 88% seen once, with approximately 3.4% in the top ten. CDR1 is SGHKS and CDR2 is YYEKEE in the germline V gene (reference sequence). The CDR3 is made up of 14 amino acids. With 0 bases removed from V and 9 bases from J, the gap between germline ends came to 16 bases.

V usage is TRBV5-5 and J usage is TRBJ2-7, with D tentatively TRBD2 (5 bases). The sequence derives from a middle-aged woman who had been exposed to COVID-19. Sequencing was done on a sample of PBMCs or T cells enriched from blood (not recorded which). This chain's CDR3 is CASSLAGNGLGQYV. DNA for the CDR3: TGTGCCAGCAGCTTGGCGGGGAATGGTTTGGGGCAGTACGTC.